This T cell receptor (beta chain) emerged from a study of response to subunit inactivated influenza vaccine. The study's findings and limits: Authors suggested few new T cells are recruited by each seasonal influenza vaccination.

This clonotype was seen only a few times. Antigen unknown. TCRdb redid the calling of the RT-PCR reads with MiXCR, one entry per CDR3 protein. Of 550,000 to 600,000 distinct CDR3 sequences in the sample, 12% are singletons; the top ten hold 10%. V shed 3 bases and J shed 0 bases, with 8 bases lying between them. In germline, CDR1 is DFQATT, CDR2 SNEGSKA (reference sequence). The CDR3 loop spans 13 amino acids. The sequence derives from a man aged 50 to 60 who received an inactivated influenza vaccine. The specimen was PBMCs from blood, collected on the day of vaccination. The chain carries TRBV20-1 and TRBJ1-1; D not certain. The CDR3 sequence: CSASRTLNTEAFF. CDR3 in DNA: TGCAGTGCTAGTAGGACCTTGAACACTGAAGCTTTCTTT.